This T cell receptor beta chain is drawn from a study of cytomegalovirus exposure and HLA in healthy donors. Study results and caveats: While the bulk of TCR sequences proved rare, some public TCRs turned up in many donors. HLA alleles were associated with fewer than 20,000 TCR beta sequences in a later analysis at 0.05 false discovery rate. Fewer N-insertions than the roughly 670-donor mean were reportedly shown by an Asian-associated ancestry cluster in a later analysis.

CDR3 size: 18 residues. CDR1 is LNHDA, CDR2 SQIVND, per germline (reference sequence). Unmatched junction bases numbered 15, after V lost 6 bases and J lost 4 bases. For this clone: No antigen is known for it. Other DNA sequences in this specimen translate into the identical CDR3.

This PCR relied on a set of 60 Vbeta primers and 13 Jbeta primers. The assay was immunoSEQ multiplex PCR, and TCRdb's table has in-frame clones only and misses some. This table holds approximately 200,000 clones, roughly 79% found once. Sequences were obtained from PBMCs. The rearrangement uses TRBV19 and TRBJ2-2; 9 bases fit TRBD1. The TCR originated in a man aged 25-45 years in good health and CMV-seronegative. CDR3 DNA sequence: TGTGCCAGTAGCATACGGGGCCCCGGACAGGGGAGCACCGGGGAGCTGTTTTTT. Translating it yields CASSIRGPGQGSTGELFF.